Following are 15 T cell receptor beta chains from one sample sequenced in a study of naive CD8 T cells in extremely preterm neonates. Only in-frame clones appear in the TCRdb table, and some are missing; sequencing was by immunoSEQ multiplex PCR. The repertoire holds under 5,000 clones, with 97% as singletons. Material for sequencing was naive CD8+ T cells from blood. These TCRs come from a human donor in good health.

This sequence joins TRBV6-5 and TRBJ1-2, with 8 bases fitting TRBD1. J was trimmed by 7 bases and V by 0 bases; bases with no gene match: 4. This CDR3 comprises 14 residues. Germline loops: CDR1 MNHEY, CDR2 SVGAGI. The CDR3 DNA follows: TGTGCCAGCAGTTACTCGCAGGGGGCGCGTGGCTACACCTTC. Amino acids: CASSYSQGARGYTF.

The chain has TRBV6-1 and TRBJ1-5; tentative D call: TRBD1 (6 bases). This CDR3 has 14 amino acids. Germline V gene sequence: CDR1 MNHNS, CDR2 SASEGT. Trimming pared 6 bases from V and 6 bases from J, leaving 15 bases between. Here the CDR3 DNA reads TGTGCCAGCAGCCACAGGGATCGGAGTCAGCCCCAGCATTTT. It encodes CASSHRDRSQPQHF.

The chain carries TRBV5-8 and TRBJ1-6; 8 bases line up with TRBD1. Trimming at V came to 3 bases and at J to 8 bases, leaving 16 bases not matched to a gene. The germline V gene has CDR1 SGHTS and CDR2 YDEGEE. This CDR3 region has 18 residues. CDR3 DNA: TGTGCCAGCAGCTCTCCTTCGTCGGGGTGGACAGGGTATTCACCCCTCCACTTT. Protein product: CASSSPSSGWTGYSPLHF.

The chain recombines TRBV11-2 with TRBJ2-3; 7 nucleotides line up with TRBD2. Unmatched junction bases numbered 8, after V lost 6 bases and J lost 2 bases. This CDR3 has 15 amino acids. Germline CDR1 and CDR2: SGHAT and FQNNGV. CDR3 nucleotide sequence: TGTGCCAGCAGTGTCGGCGGGGGTTCCACAGATACGCAGTATTTT. This gives the protein CASSVGGGSTDTQYF.

The CDR3 here is CATSPDSGGANVLTF. CDR3 coding DNA: TGTGCCACCAGTCCGGACTCCGGAGGGGCCAACGTCCTGACTTTC. The chain employs TRBV15 and TRBJ2-6; tentative D call: TRBD2 (5 bases). V lost 6 bases, J lost 4 bases, and 13 bases lay in between. The germline V gene has CDR1 LNHNV and CDR2 YYDKDF (reference sequence). The CDR3 extends over 15 amino acids.

This chain links TRBV19 with TRBJ1-1; D is unclear. CDR1 is LNHDA and CDR2 is SQIVND in the germline V gene (reference sequence). The CDR3 sequence is 14 residues long. V lost 3 bases, J lost 1 base, and 9 bases lay in between. The CDR3 nucleotides are TGTGCCAGTAGTATTGGTGGCGGGAACACTGAAGCTTTCTTT. Translation: CASSIGGGNTEAFF.

The rearrangement links TRBV29-1 to TRBJ1-2; 10 bases are a match to TRBD1. Germline-derived CDR1 and CDR2 are SQVTM and ANQGSEA. The length of the CDR3 is 15 residues. J was trimmed by 2 bases and V by 3 bases; bases with no gene match: 6. CDR3 DNA: TGCAGCGTTGATAATTTGGGACAGGGGAACTATGGCTACACCTTC. It is translated as CSVDNLGQGNYGYTF.

V usage is TRBV27 and J usage is TRBJ1-2, with TRBD1 matching 10 bases. CDR3 length: 13 residues. CDR1 and CDR2 from the germline V gene are MNHEY and SMNVEV (reference sequence). The J segment lost 8 bases and the V segment lost 5 bases, leaving 5 bases of the junction unmatched. CDR3 sequence reads: CASSPGQGGGYTF. As DNA, the CDR3 is TGTGCCAGCAGTCCTGGACAGGGGGGAGGCTACACCTTC.

The genes are TRBV13 and TRBJ2-1, with 7 bases lining up with TRBD1. CDR1 is PRHDT and CDR2 is FYEKMQ in the germline V gene (reference sequence). The CDR3 length is 17 residues. The V gene end was trimmed by 2 bases and the J gene end by 6 bases; junction bases not matched to a gene: 13. The CDR3 coding sequence is TGTGCCAGCAGCTTAATAGGCCAATTCCCAGGGGGCAATGAGCAGTTCTTC. Amino acids: CASSLIGQFPGGNEQFF.

The chain joins TRBV4-1 to TRBJ2-3; 7 bases match TRBD1. The CDR3 loop spans 12 amino acids. With V trimmed by 4 bases and J by 9 bases, 4 bases remained unmatched. The germline CDR1 and CDR2 sequences are MGHRA and YSYEKL. In DNA, the CDR3 is TGCGCCAGCAGCCCCCAACAGGGGACGCAGTATTTT. It specifies CASSPQQGTQYF.

This chain links TRBV12-5 with TRBJ2-7; D is unclear. Trimming left V 4 bases short and J 5 bases short, with 9 bases between. The germline V gene encodes CDR1 LGHNT and CDR2 FRNRAP. This CDR3 spans 12 amino acids. The CDR3 sequence is CASGYGIDEQYF. CDR3 in DNA: TGTGCTAGTGGTTATGGCATCGACGAGCAGTACTTC.

The rearrangement joins TRBV28 to TRBJ2-1, with D tentatively TRBD2 (6 bases). Germline V gene sequence: CDR1 MDHEN, CDR2 SYDVKM. The CDR3 is 16 residues long. The V end lost 7 bases, the J end lost 4 bases, and 20 bases lay between the germline ends. CDR3 region: CASTLTGTSAYNEQFF. CDR3 coding DNA: TGTGCCAGCACCCTGACGGGGACTTCGGCATACAATGAGCAGTTCTTC.

This clone was recorded only once. The chain recombines TRBV7-9 with TRBJ2-5; maybe TRBD1 (5 bases). The germline CDR1 and CDR2 sequences are SEHNR and FQNEAQ (reference sequence). The CDR3 extends over 15 amino acids. Between the trimmed V and J ends, which lost 1 base and 1 base, there was a span of 10 bases. The CDR3 sequence: CASSLVLTGQETQYF. The CDR3 DNA reads TGTGCCAGCAGCTTAGTTCTTACAGGCCAAGAGACCCAGTACTTC.

This clone has just a few counts. This rearrangement joins TRBV19 to TRBJ1-4, with TRBD1 as a possible D gene (6 bases). Trimming cost V 5 bases and J 4 bases, with 14 bases left between them. The CDR3 covers 15 residues. Germline loops: CDR1 LNHDA, CDR2 SQIVND (reference sequence). This CDR3 reads CASSAPGHGNEKLFF. CDR3 DNA: TGTGCCAGTAGTGCGCCGGGACACGGTAATGAAAAACTGTTTTTT.

This CDR3 reads CASSHRTSGDQETQYF. CDR3 DNA sequence: TGTGCCAGCAGCCACCGGACTAGCGGGGACCAAGAGACCCAGTACTTC. The gene calls are TRBV7-9 and TRBJ2-5; 12 bases agree with TRBD2. The CDR3 is 16 residues long. Germline CDR1 is SEHNR and CDR2 is FQNEAQ (reference sequence). Unmatched junction bases numbered 4, after V lost 5 bases and J lost 0 bases.